This TCR beta chain originates from a study of CD8+ T cells in alopecia areata. The wider study: Using the percentage of affected scalp area, treated patients' severity was scored.

The germline gives CDR1 MNHNY, CDR2 SVGAGI (reference sequence). CDR3 length equals 12 residues. V gave up 7 bases and J gave up 0 bases, with 4 bases separating them. Findings of the study overall: Under tofacitinib, numerous expanded lesional clonotypes remained detectable in scalp and blood.

Treatment of the sample: oral pan-JAK inhibitor, 5-10 mg twice daily. Both peripheral blood and punch biopsies of lesional scalp skin were obtained from patients who had alopecia areata. Details on this clone: The antigen is unknown.

Sequencing templates came from extracted RNA that was reverse transcribed into cDNA. Assay used: immunoSEQ multiplex PCR; TCRdb lists only in-frame clones, some missing. Among 85,000 to 95,000 clones listed, about two thirds were seen once. The gene calls are TRBV6-6 and TRBJ2-1, with D uncertain. This receptor was obtained from a human donor with alopecia areata. The sample in question was CD8+ T cells sorted from blood, obtained between weeks 43 and 45, from a patient treated with tofacitinib. This CDR3 reads CASTNSYNEQFF. The CDR3 nucleotides read TGTGCCAGCACCAACTCCTACAATGAGCAGTTCTTC.